The rows below give T cell receptor beta chains drawn from one sample of a study of T cell responses to AZD1222 COVID-19 vaccine. The assay was immunoSEQ multiplex PCR, and TCRdb's table has in-frame clones only and misses some. The sample includes tens of thousands of clones, approximately 90% seen only once; the top ten take 15% to 20%. The starting material was peripheral blood, obtained on day 0 of AZD1222 vaccination. Receptors were obtained from an adult in good health. Both conserved end residues are part of each CDR3. D genes are given only for firm matches. Some rows mark clone size as missing; the rest say once, few, many or name a class of expanded clone.

V gene: TRBV4-1
clone size: NA
D gene: NA
J gene: TRBJ1-6
CDR3 protein: CASSPRENSPLHF
CDR3 DNA: TGCGCCAGCAGTCCCAGGGAAAATTCACCCCTCCACTTT

V gene: TRBV7-2
clone size: NA
D gene: TRBD1
J gene: TRBJ1-1
CDR3 protein: CASSVRQGNTEAFF
CDR3 DNA: TGTGCCAGCAGCGTGCGACAGGGGAACACTGAAGCTTTCTTT

V gene: TRBV19
clone size: NA
D gene: NA
J gene: TRBJ1-5
CDR3 protein: CASSIRTENQPQHF
CDR3 DNA: TGTGCCAGTAGTATTCGGACAGAAAATCAGCCCCAGCATTTT

V gene: TRBV7-8
clone size: NA
D gene: TRBD1
J gene: TRBJ1-1
CDR3 protein: CASSSGQGYTEAFF
CDR3 DNA: TGTGCCAGCAGCTCAGGACAGGGATACACTGAAGCTTTCTTT

V gene: TRBV2
clone size: NA
D gene: NA
J gene: TRBJ1-5
CDR3 protein: CASEGEVDQPQHF
CDR3 DNA: TGTGCCAGCGAGGGCGAGGTCGATCAGCCCCAGCATTTT

V gene: TRBV12-3/TRBV12-4
clone size: NA
D gene: NA
J gene: TRBJ1-2
CDR3 protein: CASTPGSLYGYTF
CDR3 DNA: TGTGCCAGCACCCCCGGCAGCCTCTATGGCTACACCTTC

V gene: TRBV27
clone size: NA
D gene: NA
J gene: TRBJ2-1
CDR3 protein: CASSLSVVGSFNEQFF
CDR3 DNA: TGTGCCAGCAGTTTATCGGTGGTAGGAAGCTTCAATGAGCAGTTCTTC

V gene: TRBV9
clone size: NA
D gene: NA
J gene: TRBJ2-1
CDR3 protein: CASSYIAGASYNEQFF
CDR3 DNA: TGTGCCAGCAGCTACATAGCAGGGGCCTCCTACAATGAGCAGTTCTTC

V gene: TRBV3-1/TRBV3-2
clone size: NA
D gene: NA
J gene: TRBJ1-5
CDR3 protein: CASSLDPSNQPQHF
CDR3 DNA: TGTGCCAGCAGCCTCGACCCTAGCAATCAGCCCCAGCATTTT

V gene: TRBV27
clone size: NA
D gene: NA
J gene: TRBJ1-6
CDR3 protein: CASSLRRPGRNSPLHF
CDR3 DNA: TGTGCCAGCAGTCTCCGTAGGCCCGGGAGGAATTCACCCCTCCACTTT

V gene: TRBV10-2
clone size: NA
D gene: TRBD2
J gene: TRBJ2-1
CDR3 protein: CASSESRGLAGSNEQFF
CDR3 DNA: TGCGCCAGCAGTGAGTCTAGAGGGCTAGCGGGAAGTAATGAGCAGTTCTTC

V gene: TRBV12-3/TRBV12-4
clone size: NA
D gene: NA
J gene: TRBJ1-1
CDR3 protein: CASSLPATGAFF
CDR3 DNA: TGTGCCAGCAGTTTGCCCGCGACCGGAGCTTTCTTT

V gene: TRBV27
clone size: NA
D gene: NA
J gene: TRBJ2-1
CDR3 protein: CASSSRDTWDYNEQFF
CDR3 DNA: TGTGCCAGCAGTAGCCGGGACACTTGGGACTACAATGAGCAGTTCTTC

V gene: TRBV19
clone size: NA
D gene: NA
J gene: TRBJ2-7
CDR3 protein: CASSISDFYEQYF
CDR3 DNA: TGTGCCAGTAGTATATCAGACTTCTACGAGCAGTACTTC

V gene: TRBV9
clone size: NA
D gene: NA
J gene: TRBJ2-2
CDR3 protein: CASSVGKPGELFF
CDR3 DNA: TGTGCCAGCAGCGTAGGAAAGCCCGGGGAGCTGTTTTTT

V gene: TRBV7-2
clone size: NA
D gene: TRBD2
J gene: TRBJ2-3
CDR3 protein: CASSSAASGSTDTQYF
CDR3 DNA: TGTGCCAGCAGCTCCGCCGCTAGCGGGAGCACAGATACGCAGTATTTT

V gene: TRBV19
clone size: NA
D gene: NA
J gene: TRBJ2-1
CDR3 protein: CASSIFGPGTHNEQFF
CDR3 DNA: TGTGCCAGTAGTATATTCGGACCCGGGACCCACAATGAGCAGTTCTTC

V gene: TRBV20-1
clone size: NA
D gene: NA
J gene: TRBJ2-3
CDR3 protein: CSASGVQDSRTQYF
CDR3 DNA: TGCAGTGCTAGTGGTGTCCAGGACTCTCGTACGCAGTATTTT

V gene: TRBV15
clone size: NA
D gene: NA
J gene: TRBJ2-3
CDR3 protein: CATSRERGSTDTQYF
CDR3 DNA: TGTGCCACCAGCAGAGAACGGGGGAGCACAGATACGCAGTATTTT

V gene: TRBV5-1
clone size: NA
D gene: NA
J gene: TRBJ2-2
CDR3 protein: CASSWTATGGELFF
CDR3 DNA: TGCGCCAGCAGCTGGACTGCAACCGGCGGGGAGCTGTTTTTT

V gene: TRBV28
clone size: NA
D gene: NA
J gene: TRBJ1-3
CDR3 protein: CASSSPSRQAGNTIYF
CDR3 DNA: TGTGCCAGCAGTTCCCCGTCAAGACAGGCTGGAAACACCATATATTTT

V gene: TRBV28
clone size: large
D gene: TRBD2
J gene: TRBJ2-7
CDR3 protein: CASSYGLALSYEQYF
CDR3 DNA: TGTGCCAGCAGTTATGGACTAGCGCTATCCTACGAGCAGTACTTC

V gene: TRBV4-2
clone size: NA
D gene: TRBD2
J gene: TRBJ2-2
CDR3 protein: CASSPGTSGSTGELFF
CDR3 DNA: TGTGCCAGCAGCCCCGGGACTAGCGGGAGTACCGGGGAGCTGTTTTTT

V gene: TRBV19
clone size: NA
D gene: TRBD1
J gene: TRBJ1-1
CDR3 protein: CASSRGQLATEAFF
CDR3 DNA: TGTGCCAGTAGCAGGGGACAGCTCGCTACTGAAGCTTTCTTT

V gene: TRBV3-1/TRBV3-2
clone size: NA
D gene: NA
J gene: TRBJ1-4
CDR3 protein: CASSGYSLGYEKLFF
CDR3 DNA: TGTGCCAGCAGCGGATACAGTCTGGGTTATGAAAAACTGTTTTTT

V gene: TRBV5-5
clone size: NA
D gene: NA
J gene: TRBJ1-2
CDR3 protein: CASSFSGEVDGYTF
CDR3 DNA: TGTGCCAGCAGCTTTTCAGGGGAGGTGGATGGCTACACCTTC

V gene: TRBV27
clone size: NA
D gene: TRBD1
J gene: TRBJ2-2
CDR3 protein: CASSSQGPGELFF
CDR3 DNA: TGTGCCAGCAGTTCACAGGGGCCCGGGGAGCTGTTTTTT

V gene: TRBV5-6
clone size: NA
D gene: NA
J gene: TRBJ1-1
CDR3 protein: CASSLTVLNTEAFF
CDR3 DNA: TGTGCCAGCAGCTTGACAGTACTGAACACTGAAGCTTTCTTT

V gene: TRBV10-3
clone size: NA
D gene: NA
J gene: TRBJ2-7
CDR3 protein: CAISDVRYSYEQYF
CDR3 DNA: TGTGCCATCAGTGACGTCAGGTACTCCTACGAGCAGTACTTC

V gene: TRBV18
clone size: NA
D gene: TRBD1
J gene: TRBJ2-7
CDR3 protein: CASSRGQGGYEQYF
CDR3 DNA: TGTGCCAGCTCAAGGGGACAGGGAGGCTACGAGCAGTACTTC

V gene: TRBV29-1
clone size: NA
D gene: TRBD1
J gene: TRBJ1-4
CDR3 protein: CSARTGVEKLFF
CDR3 DNA: TGCAGCGCTAGGACAGGGGTTGAAAAACTGTTTTTT

V gene: TRBV29-1
clone size: NA
D gene: NA
J gene: TRBJ1-1
CDR3 protein: CSVEVAGQAFF
CDR3 DNA: TGCAGCGTTGAAGTGGCAGGGCAAGCTTTCTTT

V gene: TRBV5-1
clone size: few
D gene: TRBD1
J gene: TRBJ2-3
CDR3 protein: CASSFGTGTDTQYF
CDR3 DNA: TGCGCCAGCAGCTTTGGGACAGGGACAGATACGCAGTATTTT

V gene: TRBV18
clone size: NA
D gene: NA
J gene: TRBJ2-5
CDR3 protein: CASSQLGGGFQETQYF
CDR3 DNA: TGTGCCAGCTCACAGTTAGGAGGGGGATTCCAAGAGACCCAGTACTTC

V gene: TRBV19
clone size: NA
D gene: NA
J gene: TRBJ1-5
CDR3 protein: CASTIGGISNQPQHF
CDR3 DNA: TGTGCCAGCACCATCGGGGGTATTAGCAATCAGCCCCAGCATTTT

V gene: TRBV15
clone size: once
D gene: TRBD1
J gene: TRBJ2-1
CDR3 protein: CATSRGTGADNEQFF
CDR3 DNA: TGTGCCACCAGCCGTGGGACAGGGGCAGACAATGAGCAGTTCTTC

V gene: TRBV9
clone size: NA
D gene: TRBD2
J gene: TRBJ2-1
CDR3 protein: CASSVVSGLAGGGNEQFF
CDR3 DNA: TGTGCCAGCAGCGTAGTTTCCGGACTAGCGGGAGGGGGTAATGAGCAGTTCTTC

V gene: TRBV14
clone size: NA
D gene: NA
J gene: TRBJ2-1
CDR3 protein: CASSQLRTMGEQFF
CDR3 DNA: TGTGCCAGCAGCCAATTAAGAACTATGGGTGAGCAGTTCTTC

V gene: TRBV3-1/TRBV3-2
clone size: NA
D gene: TRBD2
J gene: TRBJ2-7
CDR3 protein: CASSPRLAESGEQYF
CDR3 DNA: TGTGCCAGCAGCCCCCGACTAGCGGAGAGTGGCGAGCAGTACTTC

V gene: TRBV29-1
clone size: NA
D gene: NA
J gene: TRBJ2-3
CDR3 protein: CSVATGTQHTDTQYF
CDR3 DNA: TGCAGCGTAGCAACCGGGACCCAGCACACAGATACGCAGTATTTT

V gene: TRBV28
clone size: NA
D gene: NA
J gene: TRBJ1-5
CDR3 protein: CASKAWGMGNQPQHF
CDR3 DNA: TGTGCCAGCAAGGCTTGGGGGATGGGCAATCAGCCCCAGCATTTT

V gene: TRBV14
clone size: NA
D gene: TRBD2
J gene: TRBJ2-1
CDR3 protein: CASSQGLYRDYPYNEQFF
CDR3 DNA: TGTGCCAGCAGCCAAGGGTTGTATCGGGACTATCCCTACAATGAGCAGTTCTTC

V gene: TRBV5-1
clone size: NA
D gene: NA
J gene: TRBJ1-1
CDR3 protein: CASSLNTEAFF
CDR3 DNA: TGCGCCAGCAGCTTGAACACTGAAGCTTTCTTT

V gene: TRBV6-5
clone size: NA
D gene: TRBD2
J gene: TRBJ2-7
CDR3 protein: CASTQREPYEQYF
CDR3 DNA: TGTGCCAGCACCCAGCGGGAGCCTTACGAGCAGTACTTC

V gene: TRBV4-1
clone size: NA
D gene: NA
J gene: TRBJ1-2
CDR3 protein: CASSQVGGTAGYGYTF
CDR3 DNA: TGCGCCAGCAGCCAAGTTGGGGGGACGGCAGGGTATGGCTACACCTTC

V gene: TRBV28
clone size: NA
D gene: NA
J gene: TRBJ2-7
CDR3 protein: CASSLSNYEQYF
CDR3 DNA: TGTGCCAGCAGTTTAAGCAACTACGAGCAGTACTTC

V gene: TRBV20-1
clone size: NA
D gene: NA
J gene: TRBJ1-1
CDR3 protein: CSASSLPTGEENTEAFF
CDR3 DNA: TGCAGTGCTAGTTCCCTTCCTACAGGAGAAGAGAACACTGAAGCTTTCTTT

V gene: TRBV7-3
clone size: NA
D gene: NA
J gene: TRBJ2-1
CDR3 protein: CASSLIGVHEQFF
CDR3 DNA: TGTGCCAGCAGCTTAATTGGGGTGCATGAGCAGTTCTTC

V gene: TRBV27
clone size: once
D gene: NA
J gene: TRBJ1-2
CDR3 protein: CASRDSGGYTF
CDR3 DNA: TGTGCCAGCCGAGACAGTGGCGGCTACACCTTC

V gene: TRBV27
clone size: NA
D gene: TRBD2
J gene: TRBJ2-5
CDR3 protein: CASGAAGGETQYF
CDR3 DNA: TGTGCCAGCGGGGCGGCGGGAGGAGAGACCCAGTACTTC

V gene: TRBV10-3
clone size: NA
D gene: TRBD1
J gene: TRBJ1-6
CDR3 protein: CAISKTGGASNSPLHF
CDR3 DNA: TGTGCCATCAGTAAAACAGGGGGTGCAAGCAATTCACCCCTCCACTTT